A selection of T cell receptor beta chains follows, all from one sample in a study of blood T cell repertoires in COVID-19. The protocol was immunoSEQ multiplex PCR, while the TCRdb copy is restricted to in-frame clones and leaves out a portion. The sample holds 120,000 or so clones; about 80% are singletons and the top ten take under 4.5%. Material for sequencing was peripheral blood. The source is a woman in her forties or fifties with acute or convalescent COVID-19. Each CDR3 is given with its conserved first and last residue. The size entry is marked missing in some rows and otherwise reads once, few, many or a size class.

clone size	J gene	V gene	CDR3 protein
.	TRBJ2-5	TRBV6-6	CASSYDRQETQYF
.	TRBJ1-5	TRBV7-8	CASSLAQHSNQPQHF
few	TRBJ1-1	TRBV10-3	CAISDGQVNTEAFF
.	TRBJ1-5	TRBV19	CASRTAGAGQPQHF
.	TRBJ1-1	TRBV6-5	CASSLTRDTYTEAFF
.	TRBJ1-4	TRBV5-5	CASSLSNRAAEKLFF
.	TRBJ2-7	TRBV3-1/TRBV3-2	CASSQEEGQGAEQYF
.	TRBJ1-1	TRBV2	CASTSQGRLNTEAFF
.	TRBJ1-1	TRBV18	CASSPNQDISEAFF
.	TRBJ1-1	TRBV7-6	CASSPEEQGLTEAFF
few	TRBJ1-1	TRBV25-1	CASMGGVFAFF
.	TRBJ2-1	TRBV27	CASSLPMPSKQFF